These 5 T cell receptor beta chains originate from one sample sequenced in a study of a mutant IDH1 vaccine in newly diagnosed glioma. Only in-frame clones appear in the TCRdb table, and some are missing; sequencing was by immunoSEQ multiplex PCR. This sample has approximately 79,000 clones, with 75% to 90% found just once. Time point of the sample: week 23, last vaccination. The content of each vaccine dose was 300 ug of mutant IDH1 20-mer peptide, and topical imiquimod accompanied it. Their specific antigens are unknown. Sequencing used PBMCs, obtained from a glioma patient whose treatment included an IDH1 peptide vaccine. These receptors were collected from a woman aged 50 to 60 with glioma.

V gene TRBV30 combines with J gene TRBJ1-1; tentatively, D is TRBD1 (6 bases). V was cut by 0 bases and J by 0 bases, with 14 bases left in between. Looked up from germline, CDR1 is GTSNPN and CDR2 is SVGIG (reference sequence). CDR3 size: 16 residues. The CDR3 DNA follows: TGTGCCTGGAGTGTACGGTGGGACATTTTGAACACTGAAGCTTTCTTT. Protein sequence: CAWSVRWDILNTEAFF.

The sample holds one count of this clone. The chain couples TRBV7-2 to TRBJ1-2; D remains ambiguous. Germline V gene data show CDR1 as SGHTA and CDR2 as FQGNSA. CDR3 size: 14 residues. V was shortened by 3 bases and J by 0 bases, with 8 bases between the two germline ends. CDR3 DNA: TGTGCCAGCAGCTTCGGTGGAGCTAACTATGGCTACACCTTC. This gives the protein CASSFGGANYGYTF.

The chain links TRBV2 to TRBJ2-3; 11 bases line up with TRBD2. Germline V gene lookup returns CDR1 SNHLY and CDR2 FYNNEI. This CDR3 has 15 residues. V shed 7 bases and J 6 bases; nucleotides not matched to a gene: 9. DNA of the CDR3: TGTGCCAGCAACCTTAGCGGGAGGGGCGGCGATACGCAGTATTTT. Translation: CASNLSGRGGDTQYF.

The chain joins TRBV28 to TRBJ1-2; TRBD1 might be the D (6 bases). The CDR3 is made up of 16 amino acids. CDR1 is MDHEN, CDR2 SYDVKM, per germline. Trimming shortened V by 3 bases and J by 4 bases, and 18 bases separated the two germline ends. The CDR3 DNA follows: TGTGCCAGCAGTTTTAAGGGGGGGCCCTGGGGCTATGGCTACACCTTC. Its protein product is CASSFKGGPWGYGYTF.

The chain couples TRBV30 to TRBJ1-1; 7 bases agree with TRBD1. Trimming cost V 3 bases and J 5 bases; bases outside gene matches: 6. In germline, CDR1 is GTSNPN, CDR2 SVGIG (reference sequence). This CDR3 has 13 residues. The CDR3 DNA reads TGTGCCTGGAGCAGGGACAGCGGAACTGAAGCTTTCTTT. Translated: CAWSRDSGTEAFF.